This T cell receptor beta chain was identified in a study of cytomegalovirus exposure and HLA in healthy donors. Primers: 60 Vbeta forward and 13 Jbeta reverse. TCRdb's copy holds only in-frame clones and misses some; the assay was immunoSEQ multiplex PCR. Among approximately 110,000 clones listed, 65% to 80% were seen once. General study points: HLA-A and HLA-B allele assignments for most subjects were reportedly predicted accurately using TCR beta sequences. Investigators reported approximately 170 TCR beta chains as tied to cytomegalovirus.

This CDR3 region has 17 residues. CDR1 is LGHNA and CDR2 is YSLEER in the germline V gene. Trimming stripped 4 bases from V and 2 bases from J, with 21 bases between. With regard to this clone: Its specificity is unknown.

The chain combines TRBV4-3 with TRBJ2-7, with TRBD2 as a possible D gene (6 bases). The source is a woman aged 60-75 years in good health and CMV-seropositive. The source material was PBMCs. For the CDR3, the DNA is TGCGCCAGCAGCCTCCTCCCGTCGGGCGGGGAAGCCTACGAGCAGTACTTC. It encodes CASSLLPSGGEAYEQYF.